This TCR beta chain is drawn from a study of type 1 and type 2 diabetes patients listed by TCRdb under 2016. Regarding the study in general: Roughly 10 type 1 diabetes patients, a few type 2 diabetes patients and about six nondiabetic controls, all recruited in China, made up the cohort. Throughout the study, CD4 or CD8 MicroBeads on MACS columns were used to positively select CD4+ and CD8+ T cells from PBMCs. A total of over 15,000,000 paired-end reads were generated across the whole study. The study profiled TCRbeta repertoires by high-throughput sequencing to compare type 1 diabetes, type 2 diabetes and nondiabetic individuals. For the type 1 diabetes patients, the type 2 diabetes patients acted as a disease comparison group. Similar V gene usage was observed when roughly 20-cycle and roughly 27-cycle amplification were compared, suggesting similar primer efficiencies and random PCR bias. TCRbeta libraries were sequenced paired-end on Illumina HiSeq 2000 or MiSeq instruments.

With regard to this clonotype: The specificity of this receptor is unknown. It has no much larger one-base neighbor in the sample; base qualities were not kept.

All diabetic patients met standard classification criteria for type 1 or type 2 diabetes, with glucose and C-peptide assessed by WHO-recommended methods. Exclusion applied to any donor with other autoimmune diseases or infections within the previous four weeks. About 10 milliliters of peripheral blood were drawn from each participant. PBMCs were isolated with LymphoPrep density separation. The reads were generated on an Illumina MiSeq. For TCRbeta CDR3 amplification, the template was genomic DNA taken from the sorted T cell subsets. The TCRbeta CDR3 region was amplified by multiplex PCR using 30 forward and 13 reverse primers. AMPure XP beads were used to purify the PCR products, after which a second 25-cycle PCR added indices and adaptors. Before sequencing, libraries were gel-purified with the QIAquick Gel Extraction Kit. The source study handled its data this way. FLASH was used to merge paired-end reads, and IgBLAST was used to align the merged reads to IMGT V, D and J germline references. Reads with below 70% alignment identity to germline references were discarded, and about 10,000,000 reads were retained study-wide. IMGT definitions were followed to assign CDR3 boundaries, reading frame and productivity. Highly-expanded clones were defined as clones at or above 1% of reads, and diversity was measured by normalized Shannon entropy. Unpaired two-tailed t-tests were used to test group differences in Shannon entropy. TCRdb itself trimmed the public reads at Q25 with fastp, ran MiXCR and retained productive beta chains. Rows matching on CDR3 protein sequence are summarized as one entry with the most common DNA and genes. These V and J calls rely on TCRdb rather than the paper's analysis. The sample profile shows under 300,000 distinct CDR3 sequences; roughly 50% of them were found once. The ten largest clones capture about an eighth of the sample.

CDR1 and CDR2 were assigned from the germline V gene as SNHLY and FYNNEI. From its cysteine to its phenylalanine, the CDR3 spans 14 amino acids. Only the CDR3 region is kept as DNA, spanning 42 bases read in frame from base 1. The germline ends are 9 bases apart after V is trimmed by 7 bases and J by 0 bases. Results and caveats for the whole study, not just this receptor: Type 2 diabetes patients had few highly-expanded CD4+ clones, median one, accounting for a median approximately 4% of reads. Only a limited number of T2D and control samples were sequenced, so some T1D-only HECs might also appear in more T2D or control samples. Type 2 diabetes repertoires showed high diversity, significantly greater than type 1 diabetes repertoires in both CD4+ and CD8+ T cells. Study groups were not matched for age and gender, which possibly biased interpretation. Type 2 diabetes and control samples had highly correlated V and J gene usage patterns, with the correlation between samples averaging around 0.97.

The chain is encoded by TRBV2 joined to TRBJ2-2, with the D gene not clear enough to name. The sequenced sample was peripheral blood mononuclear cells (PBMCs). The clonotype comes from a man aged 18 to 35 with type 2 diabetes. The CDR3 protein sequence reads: CASTRLSNTGELFF. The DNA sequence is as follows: TGTGCCAGCACCCGGCTCTCGAACACCGGGGAGCTGTTTTTT. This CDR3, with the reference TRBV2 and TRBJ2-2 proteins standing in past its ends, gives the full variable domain EPEVTQTPSHQVTQMGQEVILRCVPISNHLYFYWYRQILGQKVEFLVSFYNNEISEKSEIFDDQFSVERPDGSNFTLKIRSTKLEDSAMYFCASTRLSNTGELFFGEGSRLTVL.